A selection of T cell receptor beta chains follows, all from one sample in a study of long-term antiretroviral therapy in people with HIV. The data were produced by immunoSEQ multiplex PCR, yet TCRdb's version contains in-frame clones alone and is incomplete. The sample carries approximately 47,000 clones, 84% recorded once. Specimen: unsorted PBMCs, collected 0.8 years after starting antiretroviral therapy. The source is a young woman with HIV. CDR3s include the opening cysteine and the closing phenylalanine or tryptophan. Each record gives: J gene, V gene, clone size, CDR3 protein. Clone sizes are given selectively: once, few, many, or a class where the clone is expanded.

>TRBJ2-7|TRBV19|NA
CASSISGSSTYEQYF
>TRBJ1-4|TRBV7-8|NA
CASSRRASTNEKLFF
>TRBJ2-2|TRBV9|NA
CASSWSGTGNTGELFF
>TRBJ2-7|TRBV28|NA
CATNTGISSSYEQYF
>TRBJ2-7|TRBV11-3|NA
CASSYNRGYEQYF
>TRBJ2-1|TRBV5-1|NA
CASSLTSGMGDEQFF
>TRBJ2-2|TRBV19|NA
CASSPLAPNLNTGELFF
>TRBJ2-7|TRBV13|NA
CASSPPTSRGLNEQYF
>TRBJ1-5|TRBV21-1|NA
CASSCCNQPQHF
>TRBJ1-1|TRBV4-3|NA
CASSQDSRTVNTEAFF
>TRBJ1-1|TRBV4-3|NA
CASSQTGLGESSAFF
>TRBJ2-3|TRBV4-3|NA
CASSQVVGRERDTQYF
>TRBJ1-2|TRBV15|NA
CATSRDLGYGYTF
>TRBJ1-5|TRBV27|NA
CASRDPTRNQPQHF
>TRBJ1-3|TRBV4-3|NA
CASSQVDFRGNTIYF
>TRBJ2-2|TRBV6-1|few
CASSGTSGAGELFF
>TRBJ2-7|TRBV7-9|NA
CASSLPGRRTGGSNEQYF
>TRBJ2-1|TRBV11-2|NA
CASSLVRDTYNEQFF
>TRBJ1-3|TRBV7-2|once
CASSLAGGAGNTIYF
>TRBJ2-7|TRBV9|NA
CASSVEGASYEQYF
>TRBJ1-2|TRBV18|NA
CASSPPGRGPEGYTF
>TRBJ1-1|TRBV19|NA
CASSPGGLLSAFF